The 18 T cell receptor beta chains presented below share a single source sample, sequenced in a study of blood T cell repertoires in COVID-19. Assay used: immunoSEQ multiplex PCR; TCRdb lists only in-frame clones, some missing. The data contain some 400,000 clones, 90% to 95% of them seen just once; the ten biggest clones take up over 0.7%. Material for sequencing was PBMCs or T cells enriched from blood (not recorded which). The receptor set was obtained from a woman aged 40 to 50 who had been exposed to COVID-19.

The chain has TRBV6-5 and TRBJ2-3; TRBD2 aligns across 8 bases. The trim removed 3 bases at V and 6 bases at J, leaving 5 bases unmatched. Germline V CDR1 and CDR2: MNHEY, SVGAGI. This CDR3 spans 14 amino acids. The CDR3 sequence: CASSYGRGEDTQYF. CDR3 in DNA: TGTGCCAGCAGTTATGGGCGGGGGGAGGATACGCAGTATTTT.

This clone appeared a single time. The chain employs TRBV15 and TRBJ1-4; D unresolved. The CDR3 spans 15 residues. V gave up 1 base and J gave up 3 bases, with 9 bases separating them. Germline V lookup: CDR1 LNHNV, CDR2 YYDKDF (reference sequence). DNA for the CDR3: TGTGCCACCAGCAGAGTCGGGTCCCCTAATGAAAAACTGTTTTTT. Translated, it gives CATSRVGSPNEKLFF.

The chain employs TRBV5-1 and TRBJ1-1, with TRBD1 identical over 11 bases. CDR3 size: 15 residues. V shed 4 bases and J 0 bases; nucleotides not matched to a gene: 2. Germline V gives CDR1 SGHRS, CDR2 YFSETQ. CDR3 in amino acids: CASSGTGGLNTEAFF. The CDR3 DNA is TGCGCCAGCAGCGGGACAGGGGGACTGAACACTGAAGCTTTCTTT.

The chain has TRBV5-6 and TRBJ2-2; 7 nucleotides line up with TRBD2. Germline CDR1 is SGHDT and CDR2 is YYEEEE. V lost 2 bases to trimming and J lost 7 bases; unmatched junction nucleotides: 14. The CDR3 totals 17 residues. The CDR3 region has the DNA TGTGCCAGCAGCTTCTACTCGGGGGGATCGCGAGGCGGGGAGCTGTTTTTT. It is translated as CASSFYSGGSRGGELFF. Supplemented by reference TRBV5-6 and TRBJ2-2, the full variable domain reads DAGVTQSPTHLIKTRGQQVTLRCSPKSGHDTVSWYQQALGQGPQFIFQYYEEEERQRGNFPDRFSGHQFPNYSSELNVNALLLGDSALYLCASSFYSGGSRGGELFFGEGSRLTVL.

The chain combines TRBV25-1 with TRBJ1-4; TRBD1 matches at 7 bases. V was clipped by 6 bases and J by 5 bases; unmatched bases: 6. Germline loops: CDR1 MGHDK, CDR2 SYGVNS. CDR3 length: 14 amino acids. The CDR3: CASSHGTVNEKLFF. CDR3 DNA sequence: TGTGCCAGCAGCCACGGGACAGTGAATGAAAAACTGTTTTTT.

This chain links TRBV7-9 with TRBJ2-5; 8 positions agree with TRBD1. J was trimmed by 4 bases and V by 4 bases; bases with no gene match: 5. The CDR3 is 14 amino acids. Germline V lookup: CDR1 SEHNR, CDR2 FQNEAQ (reference sequence). CDR3 sequence reads: CASSYGQGRETQYF. CDR3 sequence (DNA): TGTGCCAGCAGCTACGGACAGGGAAGAGAGACCCAGTACTTC. The whole variable domain, remainder taken from reference TRBV7-9 and TRBJ2-5, is DTGVSQNPRHKITKRGQNVTFRCDPISEHNRLYWYRQTLGQGPEFLTYFQNEAQLEKSRLLSDRFSAERPKGSFSTLEIQRTEQGDSAMYLCASSYGQGRETQYFGPGTRLLVL.

The V gene is TRBV19, the J gene TRBJ1-1; D not certain. Germline V gene lookup returns CDR1 LNHDA and CDR2 SQIVND (reference sequence). V shed 5 bases and J shed 0 bases, with 13 bases lying between them. The CDR3 covers 15 residues. The CDR3, as DNA: TGTGCCAGTAGTCTCCGAGGGTTCATGAACACTGAAGCTTTCTTT. Its translation is CASSLRGFMNTEAFF. The entire variable domain, with the rest obtained from reference TRBV19 and TRBJ1-1, is as follows: DGGITQSPKYLFRKEGQNVTLSCEQNLNHDAMYWYRQDPGQGLRLIYYSQIVNDFQKGDIAEGYSVSREKKESFPLTVTSAQKNPTAFYLCASSLRGFMNTEAFFGQGTRLTVV.

This chain uses TRBV18 with TRBJ1-1, with a tentative D call TRBD1 (6 bases). CDR1 and CDR2 (germline): KGHSH, LQKENI. V dropped 5 bases and J dropped 0 bases, with 13 bases sitting between them. The CDR3 contains 15 residues. CDR3 coding DNA: TGTGCCAGCTCATCTGATACAGGGATGAACACTGAAGCTTTCTTT. Amino acids: CASSSDTGMNTEAFF.

This sequence joins TRBV11-2 and TRBJ2-7; 8 bases align to TRBD1. Germline lookup yields CDR1 SGHAT and CDR2 FQNNGV. V lost 6 bases, J lost 4 bases, and 8 bases stayed unmatched. The CDR3 spans 14 residues. CDR3 protein: CASSRGQGAYEQYF. The CDR3 bases are TGTGCCAGCAGTCGCGGCCAGGGGGCGTACGAGCAGTACTTC. Drawing the rest from reference TRBV11-2 and TRBJ2-7, the complete variable domain is EAGVAQSPRYKIIEKRQSVAFWCNPISGHATLYWYQQILGQGPKLLIQFQNNGVVDDSQLPKDRFSAERLKGVDSTLKIQPAKLEDSAVYLCASSRGQGAYEQYFGPGTRLTVT.

The V call is TRBV21-1, the J call TRBJ1-1. TRBV21-1 is listed as a pseudogene. The CDR3 totals 10 residues. CDR3 protein: CASTSIEAFF. For the CDR3, the DNA is TGTGCCAGCACCTCTATTGAAGCTTTCTTT.

The genes are TRBV5-5 and TRBJ2-7, with no clear D. CDR1 and CDR2 (germline): SGHKS, YYEKEE (reference sequence). The CDR3 consists of 15 residues. Trimming took off 2 bases at V and 2 bases at J, with 14 bases between the two ends. CDR3 sequence (DNA): TGTGCCAGCAGCTTTACGGTTACAGATACCTACGAGCAGTACTTC. Translated, it gives CASSFTVTDTYEQYF. The whole variable domain, filled in from reference TRBV5-5 and TRBJ2-7, reads DAGVTQSPTHLIKTRGQQVTLRCSPISGHKSVSWYQQVLGQGPQFIFQYYEKEERGRGNFPDRFSARQFPNYSSELNVNALLLGDSALYLCASSFTVTDTYEQYFGPGTRLTVT.

Concerning this clone itself: Distinct nucleotide sequences in the sample also encode this CDR3. The rearrangement joins TRBV5-1 to TRBJ1-2; the D gene is possibly TRBD1 (6 bases). Germline V lookup: CDR1 SGHRS, CDR2 YFSETQ. The CDR3 covers 12 residues. The germline V and J ends were trimmed by 5 bases and 4 bases, with 9 bases remaining between them. The CDR3 sequence: CASSMDSYGYTF. CDR3 DNA sequence: TGCGCCAGCAGTATGGACAGCTATGGCTACACCTTC.

This chain links TRBV7-9 with TRBJ1-1, with 8 bases matching TRBD1. V lost 6 bases to trimming and J lost 1 base; unmatched junction nucleotides: 7. CDR3 length: 15 amino acids. Germline V CDR1 and CDR2: SEHNR, FQNEAQ (reference sequence). The CDR3 bases are TGTGCCAGCAGACGTATAGACAGGGGGAACACTGAAGCTTTCTTT. It codes for CASRRIDRGNTEAFF. The variable domain in full, with the rest retrieved from reference TRBV7-9 and TRBJ1-1, is DTGVSQNPRHKITKRGQNVTFRCDPISEHNRLYWYRQTLGQGPEFLTYFQNEAQLEKSRLLSDRFSAERPKGSFSTLEIQRTEQGDSAMYLCASRRIDRGNTEAFFGQGTRLTVV.

This chain links TRBV29-1 with TRBJ2-7, with TRBD2 identical over 8 bases. This CDR3 comprises 15 residues. Germline V CDR1 and CDR2: SQVTM, ANQGSEA. V was pared by 7 bases and J by 0 bases, with 11 bases of the junction left unmatched. The CDR3 protein is CSAQLAVDSSYEQYF. For the CDR3, the DNA is TGCAGCGCCCAACTAGCGGTGGACAGCTCCTACGAGCAGTACTTC.

This clone was seen only once. The rearrangement uses TRBV7-2 and TRBJ1-1, with a weak D call TRBD1 (6 bases). Germline V gives CDR1 SGHTA, CDR2 FQGNSA. V lost 5 bases and J lost 2, with 9 bases in between. CDR3 size: 13 residues. CDR3 sequence (DNA): TGTGCCAGCAGCGTACAGGGTAACACTGAAGCTTTCTTT. As protein: CASSVQGNTEAFF.

This clone was counted only a few times. The J gene is TRBJ1-2, the V gene TRBV27; TRBD1 is a possible D gene (6 bases). The germline V and J ends were trimmed by 6 bases and 2 bases, with 13 bases remaining between them. Germline V gene sequence: CDR1 MNHEY, CDR2 SMNVEV (reference sequence). CDR3 length: 14 residues. CDR3 DNA: TGTGCCAGCAGCTTACAGGGTTCCAACTATGGCTACACCTTC. This encodes CASSLQGSNYGYTF.

This clone was found once. V is TRBV9 and J is TRBJ1-2; TRBD1 matches at 7 bases. V trimming: 3 bases; J trimming: 0 bases; junction bases outside the gene matches: 8. The CDR3 is 16 residues long. The germline V gene encodes CDR1 SGDLS and CDR2 YYNGEE. The CDR3 DNA is TGTGCCAGCAGCGAAACAGGGGCGATAACTAACTATGGCTACACCTTC. Its protein is CASSETGAITNYGYTF. The variable domain in full, completed from reference TRBV9 and TRBJ1-2, reads DSGVTQTPKHLITATGQRVTLRCSPRSGDLSVYWYQQSLDQGLQFLIQYYNGEERAKGNILERFSAQQFPDLHSELNLSSLELGDSALYFCASSETGAITNYGYTFGSGTRLTVV.

The rearrangement joins TRBV19 to TRBJ1-1; D call uncertain. This CDR3 has 13 amino acids. V was cut by 1 base and J by 5 bases, with 8 bases left in between. The germline gives CDR1 LNHDA, CDR2 SQIVND (reference sequence). Here the CDR3 reads CASSIVFGTEAFF. CDR3 coding DNA: TGTGCCAGTAGTATAGTGTTCGGGACTGAAGCTTTCTTT. Full variable domain (outside the CDR3, taken from reference TRBV19 and TRBJ1-1): DGGITQSPKYLFRKEGQNVTLSCEQNLNHDAMYWYRQDPGQGLRLIYYSQIVNDFQKGDIAEGYSVSREKKESFPLTVTSAQKNPTAFYLCASSIVFGTEAFFGQGTRLTVV.